The rows below give T cell receptor beta chains drawn from one sample of a study of regulatory T cells in long-lasting Graves disease. TCRdb passed the multiplex PCR reads through MiXCR, listing each CDR3 protein once. The data contain 530,000 or so distinct CDR3 sequences, 15% to 20% of them singletons. This same sample was also part of a study on T cells in Graves' hyperthyroidism and ophthalmopathy.

Material: peripheral blood mononuclear cells (PBMCs), obtained at new diagnosis, from a patient treated with antithyroid drugs. Receptors were obtained from a young man with Graves disease. Each CDR3 is given with its conserved first and last residue. Fields, in order: D gene, J gene, V gene, clone size, CDR3 protein, CDR3 DNA. The D gene is left open where the match is weak. The size field is filled for only some rows; it gives once, few, many or a size class.

D gene: -
J gene: TRBJ2-2
V gene: TRBV19
clone size: few
CDR3 protein: CASSSSSSPGELFF
CDR3 DNA: TGTGCCAGTAGTTCGTCTAGTAGTCCCGGGGAGCTGTTTTTT

D gene: -
J gene: TRBJ2-1
V gene: TRBV20-1
clone size: few
CDR3 protein: CSATGVSVNEQFF
CDR3 DNA: TGCAGTGCGACGGGAGTTTCGGTTAATGAGCAGTTCTTC

D gene: -
J gene: TRBJ2-1
V gene: TRBV15
clone size: few
CDR3 protein: CATSTLGAVGPYNEQFF
CDR3 DNA: TGTGCCACCAGCACACTGGGGGCAGTCGGTCCCTACAATGAGCAGTTCTTC

D gene: TRBD2
J gene: TRBJ2-1
V gene: TRBV2
clone size: many
CDR3 protein: CASSGPTSGRAPYEQFF
CDR3 DNA: TGTGCCAGCAGCGGACCTACTAGCGGGAGGGCCCCCTATGAGCAGTTCTTC

D gene: TRBD1
J gene: TRBJ1-5
V gene: TRBV28
clone size: -
CDR3 protein: CASSAGGGQPQHF
CDR3 DNA: TGTGCCAGCAGTGCAGGGGGCGGTCAGCCCCAGCATTTT

D gene: TRBD2
J gene: TRBJ2-7
V gene: TRBV7-2
clone size: few
CDR3 protein: CASSLELAGSYEQYF
CDR3 DNA: TGTGCCAGCAGCTTAGAACTAGCGGGCTCCTACGAGCAGTACTTC

D gene: -
J gene: TRBJ1-1
V gene: TRBV30
clone size: many
CDR3 protein: CAWSTQGGNTEAFF
CDR3 DNA: TGTGCCTGGAGTACACAGGGCGGTAACACTGAAGCTTTCTTT

D gene: TRBD2
J gene: TRBJ2-4
V gene: TRBV5-1
clone size: many
CDR3 protein: CASCVAGADIQYF
CDR3 DNA: TGCGCCAGCTGTGTGGCGGGAGCGGACATTCAGTACTTC

D gene: TRBD2
J gene: TRBJ2-7
V gene: TRBV20-1
clone size: -
CDR3 protein: CSAPASGMTTYEQYF
CDR3 DNA: TGCAGTGCTCCCGCTAGCGGGATGACGACCTACGAGCAGTACTTC

D gene: TRBD1
J gene: TRBJ1-2
V gene: TRBV30
clone size: many
CDR3 protein: CACPGGRTNYGYTF
CDR3 DNA: TGTGCCTGTCCAGGGGGGCGCACTAACTATGGCTACACCTTC

D gene: -
J gene: TRBJ2-1
V gene: TRBV5-1
clone size: -
CDR3 protein: CASRDHLEEQFF
CDR3 DNA: TGCGCCAGCAGGGACCACCTAGAGGAGCAGTTCTTC

D gene: -
J gene: TRBJ1-4
V gene: TRBV20-1
clone size: many
CDR3 protein: CSANDRSNEKLFF
CDR3 DNA: TGCAGTGCCAACGACAGATCTAATGAAAAACTGTTTTTT

D gene: -
J gene: TRBJ2-7
V gene: TRBV27
clone size: many
CDR3 protein: CASSSTVRDYEQYF
CDR3 DNA: TGTGCCAGCAGTTCGACAGTGAGAGACTACGAGCAGTACTTC

D gene: TRBD2
J gene: TRBJ2-7
V gene: TRBV11-2
clone size: many
CDR3 protein: CASSLAGGPYEQYF
CDR3 DNA: TGTGCCAGCAGCTTAGCGGGAGGGCCCTACGAGCAGTACTTC

D gene: -
J gene: TRBJ2-3
V gene: TRBV6-2/TRBV6-3
clone size: many
CDR3 protein: CASSPDGRTDTQYF
CDR3 DNA: TGTGCCAGCAGTCCCGACGGACGCACAGATACGCAGTATTTT

D gene: -
J gene: TRBJ2-7
V gene: TRBV28
clone size: many
CDR3 protein: CASSHVDQFLEQYF
CDR3 DNA: TGTGCCAGCAGTCACGTTGATCAGTTTCTCGAGCAGTACTTC

D gene: TRBD1
J gene: TRBJ1-1
V gene: TRBV12-3/TRBV12-4
clone size: many
CDR3 protein: CASSLAGGTTAFF
CDR3 DNA: TGTGCCAGCAGTTTAGCAGGGGGCACTACAGCTTTCTTT

D gene: -
J gene: TRBJ2-1
V gene: TRBV6-1
clone size: many
CDR3 protein: CATEGRLPSYNEQFF
CDR3 DNA: TGTGCCACCGAGGGGCGCCTCCCCTCCTACAATGAGCAGTTCTTC

D gene: -
J gene: TRBJ2-7
V gene: TRBV27
clone size: many
CDR3 protein: CAGFYTPEQYF
CDR3 DNA: TGTGCCGGGTTTTATACCCCCGAGCAGTACTTC

D gene: -
J gene: TRBJ1-2
V gene: TRBV7-2
clone size: -
CDR3 protein: CASRTQGTGGYTF
CDR3 DNA: TGTGCCAGCAGGACCCAGGGAACAGGGGGCTACACCTTC

D gene: -
J gene: TRBJ1-5
V gene: TRBV30
clone size: many
CDR3 protein: CAWTPGTLRNQPQHF
CDR3 DNA: TGTGCCTGGACCCCCGGGACACTCCGCAATCAGCCCCAGCATTTT

D gene: -
J gene: TRBJ1-2
V gene: TRBV20-1
clone size: -
CDR3 protein: CSDESGTSNYGYTF
CDR3 DNA: TGCAGTGACGAGAGCGGAACGTCGAACTATGGCTACACCTTC

D gene: TRBD2
J gene: TRBJ2-7
V gene: TRBV5-4
clone size: few
CDR3 protein: CASSFGAGGYEQYF
CDR3 DNA: TGTGCCAGCAGCTTCGGAGCGGGAGGATACGAGCAGTACTTC

D gene: -
J gene: TRBJ2-3
V gene: TRBV12-3/TRBV12-4
clone size: -
CDR3 protein: CASSPHLGGRDTQYF
CDR3 DNA: TGTGCCAGCAGCCCCCATCTAGGGGGGAGGGATACGCAGTATTTT

D gene: -
J gene: TRBJ2-4
V gene: TRBV19
clone size: -
CDR3 protein: CASSIGPRSGDIQYF
CDR3 DNA: TGTGCCAGTAGTATAGGTCCAAGGAGCGGAGACATTCAGTACTTC

D gene: -
J gene: TRBJ1-4
V gene: TRBV30
clone size: -
CDR3 protein: CAWGRGATNEKLFF
CDR3 DNA: TGTGCCTGGGGTAGGGGGGCAACTAATGAAAAACTGTTTTTT

D gene: -
J gene: TRBJ1-4
V gene: TRBV12-3/TRBV12-4
clone size: many
CDR3 protein: CASSFRITRNEKLFF
CDR3 DNA: TGTGCCAGCAGTTTTAGGATTACTAGAAATGAAAAACTGTTTTTT

D gene: -
J gene: TRBJ2-7
V gene: TRBV18
clone size: many
CDR3 protein: CASSPTPGVVYEQYF
CDR3 DNA: TGTGCCAGCTCACCAACCCCAGGGGTCGTGTACGAGCAGTACTTC

D gene: TRBD2
J gene: TRBJ2-1
V gene: TRBV6-1
clone size: -
CDR3 protein: CASSDSAGGNEQFF
CDR3 DNA: TGTGCCAGCAGTGATTCAGCGGGAGGCAATGAGCAGTTCTTC

D gene: -
J gene: TRBJ2-2
V gene: TRBV20-1
clone size: many
CDR3 protein: CSASWASNTGELFF
CDR3 DNA: TGCAGTGCTAGTTGGGCCTCGAACACCGGGGAGCTGTTTTTT

D gene: TRBD2
J gene: TRBJ2-5
V gene: TRBV13
clone size: -
CDR3 protein: CASSLPRGRAGEETQYF
CDR3 DNA: TGTGCCAGCAGCCTCCCCCGCGGGAGGGCCGGGGAGGAGACCCAGTACTTC

D gene: -
J gene: TRBJ1-1
V gene: TRBV11-2
clone size: many
CDR3 protein: CASSLGPRSEAFF
CDR3 DNA: TGTGCCAGCAGCTTAGGGCCACGATCTGAAGCTTTCTTT

D gene: TRBD2
J gene: TRBJ2-7
V gene: TRBV7-8
clone size: -
CDR3 protein: CASSLVVGLAGTEQYF
CDR3 DNA: TGTGCCAGCAGCTTAGTCGTAGGACTAGCGGGAACCGAGCAGTACTTC

D gene: -
J gene: TRBJ2-5
V gene: TRBV20-1
clone size: many
CDR3 protein: CSARSRRGNQETQYF
CDR3 DNA: TGCAGTGCTAGATCCAGAAGGGGAAACCAAGAGACCCAGTACTTC

D gene: -
J gene: TRBJ1-3
V gene: TRBV27
clone size: few
CDR3 protein: CASSLLSGIGNTIYF
CDR3 DNA: TGTGCCAGCAGTTTATTATCGGGAATAGGAAACACCATATATTTT

D gene: -
J gene: TRBJ2-1
V gene: TRBV27
clone size: many
CDR3 protein: CASSWGLNEQFF
CDR3 DNA: TGTGCCAGCAGTTGGGGTCTTAATGAGCAGTTCTTC

D gene: TRBD1
J gene: TRBJ1-4
V gene: TRBV20-1
clone size: few
CDR3 protein: CSPRDRGSGKLFF
CDR3 DNA: TGCAGTCCGAGGGACAGGGGATCCGGAAAACTGTTTTTT

D gene: -
J gene: TRBJ2-5
V gene: TRBV25-1
clone size: few
CDR3 protein: CASRMGGRYQETQYF
CDR3 DNA: TGTGCCAGCAGGATGGGCGGAAGGTACCAAGAGACCCAGTACTTC

D gene: -
J gene: TRBJ2-2
V gene: TRBV19
clone size: -
CDR3 protein: CASSIRGAPNTGELFF
CDR3 DNA: TGTGCCAGTAGTATTAGGGGCGCACCGAACACCGGGGAGCTGTTTTTT

D gene: -
J gene: TRBJ1-2
V gene: TRBV7-2
clone size: many
CDR3 protein: CASSPGGVRGAGYTF
CDR3 DNA: TGTGCCAGCAGCCCAGGAGGGGTCCGGGGGGCTGGCTACACCTTC

D gene: TRBD1
J gene: TRBJ2-3
V gene: TRBV5-5
clone size: few
CDR3 protein: CASSLGTGAPDTQYF
CDR3 DNA: TGTGCCAGCAGCTTGGGGACAGGGGCTCCAGATACGCAGTATTTT

D gene: -
J gene: TRBJ2-7
V gene: TRBV3-1
clone size: many
CDR3 protein: CASSRSAFEQYF
CDR3 DNA: TGTGCCAGCAGCCGATCCGCGTTCGAGCAGTACTTC

D gene: TRBD1
J gene: TRBJ2-7
V gene: TRBV20-1
clone size: few
CDR3 protein: CSAGTGTNEQYF
CDR3 DNA: TGCAGTGCAGGGACAGGGACGAACGAGCAGTACTTC

D gene: -
J gene: TRBJ2-7
V gene: TRBV3-1
clone size: once
CDR3 protein: CASSQDRWGAYEQYF
CDR3 DNA: TGTGCCAGCAGCCAAGACCGGTGGGGGGCCTACGAGCAGTACTTC

D gene: TRBD1
J gene: TRBJ2-5
V gene: TRBV25-1
clone size: -
CDR3 protein: CASSDGTAKETQYF
CDR3 DNA: TGTGCCAGCAGCGACGGGACAGCGAAAGAGACCCAGTACTTC

D gene: TRBD2
J gene: TRBJ2-3
V gene: TRBV7-2
clone size: few
CDR3 protein: CASSPEWGGGLTDTQYF
CDR3 DNA: TGTGCCAGCAGCCCAGAGTGGGGGGGAGGGCTTACAGATACGCAGTATTTT

D gene: -
J gene: TRBJ2-2
V gene: TRBV30
clone size: many
CDR3 protein: CAWLAGTRNTGELFF
CDR3 DNA: TGTGCCTGGCTTGCCGGGACACGTAACACCGGGGAGCTGTTTTTT

D gene: TRBD1
J gene: TRBJ2-7
V gene: TRBV3-1
clone size: many
CDR3 protein: CASSQGDSVRVISYEQYF
CDR3 DNA: TGTGCCAGCAGCCAAGGGGACAGCGTAAGGGTCATCTCCTACGAGCAGTACTTC

D gene: TRBD1
J gene: TRBJ1-5
V gene: TRBV6-5
clone size: many
CDR3 protein: CASSYTGAQRNQPQHF
CDR3 DNA: TGTGCCAGCAGTTATACAGGGGCCCAGAGGAACCAGCCCCAGCATTTT

D gene: -
J gene: TRBJ2-3
V gene: TRBV20-1
clone size: many
CDR3 protein: CSATSATTSTDTQYF
CDR3 DNA: TGCAGTGCTACTAGCGCTACTACTAGCACAGATACGCAGTATTTT

D gene: -
J gene: TRBJ2-4
V gene: TRBV5-6
clone size: -
CDR3 protein: CASSLDTTTNIQYF
CDR3 DNA: TGTGCCAGCAGCTTGGACACGACTACAAACATTCAGTACTTC

D gene: -
J gene: TRBJ2-7
V gene: TRBV7-2
clone size: -
CDR3 protein: CASSPSYYEQYF
CDR3 DNA: TGTGCCAGCAGCCCCTCCTACTACGAGCAGTACTTC

D gene: TRBD2
J gene: TRBJ2-1
V gene: TRBV5-1
clone size: -
CDR3 protein: CASSSGGGTSGIEQFF
CDR3 DNA: TGCGCCAGCAGCTCGGGGGGGGGGACTAGCGGGATCGAGCAGTTCTTC

D gene: -
J gene: TRBJ2-5
V gene: TRBV11-2
clone size: many
CDR3 protein: CASSVVGLGQETQYF
CDR3 DNA: TGTGCCAGCAGCGTCGTAGGACTGGGGCAAGAGACCCAGTACTTC

D gene: -
J gene: TRBJ1-5
V gene: TRBV27
clone size: many
CDR3 protein: CARTKGQRNQPQHF
CDR3 DNA: TGTGCCAGAACTAAGGGGCAGAGGAATCAGCCCCAGCATTTT